This is a list of T cell receptor beta chains from one sample in a study of shared clonotypes between healthy human individuals. Clones were read by immunoSEQ multiplex PCR, and TCRdb kept only the in-frame ones, dropping some. This table holds about 1 million clones, about 74% found once. The source material was memory CD4+ T cells sorted from blood. The receptor set was obtained from a man aged 18 to 29 in good health. Both conserved end residues are part of each CDR3. A D gene is named only where the DNA matches it firmly. Only some rows state a clone size, as once, few, many or a class for expanded clones.

j_gene: TRBJ1-1; v_gene: TRBV5-6; abundance: .; d_gene: TRBD1; CDR3nt: TGTGCCAGCAGCTCCCTTGGACAGGGGTATATAGGCACTGAAGCTTTCTTT; CDR3aa: CASSSLGQGYIGTEAFF
j_gene: TRBJ2-7; v_gene: TRBV5-6; abundance: few; d_gene: .; CDR3nt: TGTGCCAGCAGCTTGGCATTCGGGGGCGAGCAGTACTTC; CDR3aa: CASSLAFGGEQYF
j_gene: TRBJ1-2; v_gene: TRBV9; abundance: .; d_gene: TRBD1; CDR3nt: TGTGCCAGCAGCCTACAGGGGACTGGCTACACCTTC; CDR3aa: CASSLQGTGYTF
j_gene: TRBJ2-2; v_gene: TRBV29-1; abundance: .; d_gene: TRBD1; CDR3nt: TGCAGCGTTGGGGAGACAGGGAGCACCGGGGAGCTGTTTTTT; CDR3aa: CSVGETGSTGELFF
j_gene: TRBJ2-5; v_gene: TRBV5-4; abundance: .; d_gene: .; CDR3nt: TGTGCCAGCAGCTTCTACGACGGCGAGACCCAGTACTTC; CDR3aa: CASSFYDGETQYF
j_gene: TRBJ2-1; v_gene: TRBV4-2; abundance: .; d_gene: TRBD2; CDR3nt: TGTGCCAGCAGTCCCGCGGTCCTAGCGGGGGGGGCTAATGAGCAGTTCTTC; CDR3aa: CASSPAVLAGGANEQFF
j_gene: TRBJ2-4; v_gene: TRBV15; abundance: .; d_gene: .; CDR3nt: TGTGCCACCAGCAGAGATTGGGGTATCAAAAACATTCAGTACTTC; CDR3aa: CATSRDWGIKNIQYF
j_gene: TRBJ1-1; v_gene: TRBV7-9; abundance: .; d_gene: .; CDR3nt: TGTGCCAGCCGCGCGGAGGCGATGAACACTGAAGCTTTCTTT; CDR3aa: CASRAEAMNTEAFF
j_gene: TRBJ2-3; v_gene: TRBV5-1; abundance: .; d_gene: TRBD1; CDR3nt: TGCGCCAGCAGCTCGGAAGGAGGACAGGGGTCCGGGCGTACGCAGTATTTT; CDR3aa: CASSSEGGQGSGRTQYF
j_gene: TRBJ1-5; v_gene: TRBV6-6; abundance: few; d_gene: TRBD1; CDR3nt: TGTGCCAGCAGTCAAGACAGGGTCGTTATGCATCAGCCCCAGCATTTT; CDR3aa: CASSQDRVVMHQPQHF
j_gene: TRBJ2-5; v_gene: TRBV30; abundance: few; d_gene: .; CDR3nt: TGTGCCTGGAGTGTTTTGAGTTCAGGTTTCCAAGAGACCCAGTACTTC; CDR3aa: CAWSVLSSGFQETQYF
j_gene: TRBJ1-3; v_gene: TRBV9; abundance: .; d_gene: TRBD1; CDR3nt: TGTGCCAGCAGCCTAGGACAGGGGGCAACTGGAAACACCATATATTTT; CDR3aa: CASSLGQGATGNTIYF